This entry concerns a single T cell receptor beta chain. This sample was taken from a study of human versus mouse CDR3 diversity and MHC coevolution. This table comes from immunoSEQ multiplex PCR, and its TCRdb copy is limited to in-frame clones, with some not included. In the table there are more than 60,000 clones, 85% to 95% of which are singletons. Sequencing was performed on naive CD4+ T cells from blood. The sample's subset: CD45RO-negative CD62L-positive naive CD4 T cells. The sequence was collected from a person between 25 and 70 years old in good health.

CDR3 sequence reads: CASSFDGDNYSGANVLTF. The CDR3 region has the DNA TGTGCCAGCAGTTTCGACGGCGACAATTATTCTGGGGCCAACGTCCTGACTTTC. The gene calls are TRBV27 and TRBJ2-6; D gene uncertain. V dropped 3 bases and J dropped 1 base, with 16 bases sitting between them. CDR1 is MNHEY, CDR2 SMNVEV, per germline (reference sequence). This CDR3 region has 18 residues.